Following are 14 T cell receptor beta chains from one sample sequenced in a study of pediatric ulcerative colitis. Only in-frame clones appear in the TCRdb table, and some are missing; sequencing was by immunoSEQ multiplex PCR. The table lists roughly 60,000 clones, about 89% of them singletons. The sequenced sample was blood. The receptors originated from a boy aged 10-17 years who was a control in a study of pediatric ulcerative colitis.

The chain's CDR3 is CASRDFTTRYGNTEAFF. CDR3 sequence (DNA): TGTGCCAGCAGGGATTTTACTACCCGGTACGGAAACACTGAAGCTTTCTTT. The chain is built from TRBV28 and TRBJ1-1; D is unresolved. Trimming took 6 bases from V and 2 from J, leaving 22 bases between them. The CDR3 loop spans 17 amino acids. The germline V gene encodes CDR1 MDHEN and CDR2 SYDVKM.

J is TRBJ2-7 and V is TRBV5-5; perhaps TRBD2 as D (6 bases). This CDR3 has 14 residues. V lost 0 bases and J lost 2, with 9 bases in between. The germline CDR1 and CDR2 sequences are SGHKS and YYEKEE (reference sequence). The CDR3 here is CASSLDGTPYEQYF. The CDR3 nucleotides are TGTGCCAGCAGCTTGGACGGGACTCCCTACGAGCAGTACTTC.

Turning to this clone: Its ends do not fully match the called genes, so a read error is possible. This sequence joins TRBV19 and TRBJ1-1; 7 bases agree with TRBD1. Per the germline V gene, CDR1 is LNHDA and CDR2 is SQIVND (reference sequence). This CDR3 spans 13 amino acids. CDR3 in amino acids: CASNPDRNTEAFF. The CDR3 bases are TGTGCCAGTAACCCGGACAGGAACACCGAAGCTTTCTTT.

The CDR3 protein is CSVQGIIGGENQPQHF. CDR3 DNA: TGCAGCGTCCAGGGCATTATCGGGGGGGAGAATCAGCCCCAGCATTTT. V is TRBV29-1 and J is TRBJ1-5; D possibly corresponds to TRBD1 (5 bases). Deletions cut 6 bases from V and 4 bases from J, with 22 bases between. This CDR3 comprises 16 residues. The germline V gene encodes CDR1 SQVTM and CDR2 ANQGSEA.

In its sample, this clone was seen a few times. The chain links TRBV5-1 to TRBJ1-2; D may be TRBD1 (6 bases). V lost 4 bases, J lost 8 bases, and 15 bases lay in between. The CDR3 is 13 amino acids. Per the germline V gene, CDR1 is SGHRS and CDR2 is YFSETQ. In DNA form, the CDR3 reads TGCGCCAGCAGCCCGGGGGGGCCCCGAGGCTACACCTTC. Translation: CASSPGGPRGYTF.

This chain joins TRBV7-2 and TRBJ2-7; the D is unclear. This CDR3 region has 13 residues. The germline V and J ends were trimmed by 3 bases and 4 bases, with 10 bases remaining between them. CDR1 and CDR2 (germline): SGHTA, FQGNSA. CDR3: CASSFGPLYEQYF. The CDR3 bases are TGTGCCAGCAGCTTTGGACCACTTTACGAGCAGTACTTC.

This clone was found once. The chain joins TRBV28 to TRBJ1-3; no clear D. With 2 bases removed from V and 0 bases from J, the gap between germline ends came to 5 bases. The germline V gene encodes CDR1 MDHEN and CDR2 SYDVKM. The CDR3 extends over 14 amino acids. The CDR3 bases are TGTGCCAGCAGTTTACAGAACTCTGGAAACACCATATATTTT. Encoded protein: CASSLQNSGNTIYF.

This CDR3 reads CASSPGQGRYGYTF. CDR3 nucleotides: TGTGCCAGCTCACCAGGACAGGGACGCTATGGCTACACCTTC. This chain connects TRBV18 to TRBJ1-2; 8 nucleotides line up with TRBD1. The V gene end was trimmed by 2 bases and the J gene end by 4 bases; junction bases not matched to a gene: 3. The germline V gene has CDR1 KGHSH and CDR2 LQKENI. The CDR3 length is 14 residues.

The rearrangement links TRBV11-3 to TRBJ2-7, with 9 bases fitting TRBD2. Per the germline V gene, CDR1 is SGHNT and CDR2 is YENEEA. Trimming cost V 5 bases and J 5 bases; bases outside gene matches: 7. The CDR3 length is 14 residues. CDR3 sequence (DNA): TGTGCCAGCAGCCTAGGCGGGAGGGCCGACGAGCAGTACTTC. It specifies CASSLGGRADEQYF.

V usage is TRBV19 and J usage is TRBJ2-1; 8 bases are a match to TRBD1. Unmatched junction bases numbered 8, after V lost 7 bases and J lost 6 bases. Germline V gene sequence: CDR1 LNHDA, CDR2 SQIVND (reference sequence). This CDR3 has 14 amino acids. CDR3 loop: CASNFLGTGNEQFF. The CDR3 DNA reads as TGTGCCAGTAACTTTTTAGGGACAGGCAATGAGCAGTTCTTC.

The V and J genes are TRBV5-4 and TRBJ2-7; D is undetermined. The germline CDR1 and CDR2 sequences are SGHNT and YYREEE (reference sequence). The CDR3 is 14 residues long. The V gene lost 1 base and the J gene lost 2 bases, with 10 bases spanning the gap. The chain's CDR3 is CASSLSEAPYEQYF. The CDR3 DNA follows: TGTGCCAGCAGCTTGTCAGAGGCCCCCTACGAGCAGTACTTC. The full variable domain, with the rest looked up from reference TRBV5-4 and TRBJ2-7, is ETGVTQSPTHLIKTRGQQVTLRCSSQSGHNTVSWYQQALGQGPQFIFQYYREEENGRGNFPPRFSGLQFPNYSSELNVNALELDDSALYLCASSLSEAPYEQYFGPGTRLTVT.

The chain recombines TRBV28 with TRBJ2-3; D possibly matches TRBD1 or TRBD2 (5 bases each). With 6 bases removed from V and 0 bases from J, the gap between germline ends came to 16 bases. Germline CDR1 reads MDHEN; CDR2 reads SYDVKM. The CDR3 contains 16 residues. The CDR3 sequence: CASRGDGQGSTDTQYF. The CDR3 bases are TGTGCCAGCAGGGGGGATGGGCAGGGAAGCACAGATACGCAGTATTTT.

This clone turned up a few times. This chain joins TRBV28 and TRBJ2-5, with 13 bases identical to TRBD2. This CDR3 has 13 residues. CDR1 and CDR2 from the germline V gene are MDHEN and SYDVKM. J lost 5 bases, V lost 8 bases, and 2 bases had no gene match. The chain's CDR3 is CASLTSGRETQYF. CDR3 coding DNA: TGTGCCAGCCTGACTAGCGGGAGGGAGACCCAGTACTTC.

This chain joins TRBV5-1 and TRBJ2-3; 10 bases are shared with TRBD2. Germline assignment: CDR1 SGHRS and CDR2 YFSETQ. The CDR3 runs to 15 residues. Trimming removed 6 bases from V and 9 bases from J; junction bases left unmatched: 13. The CDR3 sequence: CASKLEASGSGTQYF. The DNA of the CDR3 is TGCGCCAGCAAATTGGAGGCTAGCGGGAGTGGGACGCAGTATTTT. Based on the CDR3 plus reference TRBV5-1 and TRBJ2-3, the full variable domain is KAGVTQTPRYLIKTRGQQVTLSCSPISGHRSVSWYQQTPGQGLQFLFEYFSETQRNKGNFPGRFSGRQFSNSRSEMNVSTLELGDSALYLCASKLEASGSGTQYFGPGTRLTVL.